Sequencing of this T cell receptor beta chain was carried out in a study of T-cell reconstitution after alpha-beta-depleted transplantation in children. The CDR3 runs to 15 residues. From germline, CDR1 is SQVTM and CDR2 ANQGSEA. V trimming: 0 bases; J trimming: 3 bases; junction bases outside the gene matches: 7. Findings of the study overall: Expanded graft clones, several hundred of them, were reportedly the source of alpha-beta T cells about two months after transplant. Recipient T cells and thymic progenitors that survived gave rise to the high TCRbeta diversity observed at day 60 in some patients.

TCRbeta library preparation incorporated unique molecular identifiers. Each CDR3 protein is one row after TCRdb ran MiXCR on the PCR reads. The sample contains roughly 500,000 distinct CDR3 sequences, roughly a tenth of which appear only once. This clonotype was counted ten times or more. Its target is unknown. The sequenced sample was PBMCs, obtained before TCRalphabeta/CD19-depleted stem cell transplant. The origin of this receptor is a child under 10 years old with inherited bone marrow failure, due to receive a stem cell transplant. J is TRBJ2-7 and V is TRBV29-1; 8 positions match TRBD1. In DNA form, the CDR3 reads TGCAGCGTTGAAGATCTAGGACAGGGTATCTACGAGCAGTACTTC. This translates into CSVEDLGQGIYEQYF.